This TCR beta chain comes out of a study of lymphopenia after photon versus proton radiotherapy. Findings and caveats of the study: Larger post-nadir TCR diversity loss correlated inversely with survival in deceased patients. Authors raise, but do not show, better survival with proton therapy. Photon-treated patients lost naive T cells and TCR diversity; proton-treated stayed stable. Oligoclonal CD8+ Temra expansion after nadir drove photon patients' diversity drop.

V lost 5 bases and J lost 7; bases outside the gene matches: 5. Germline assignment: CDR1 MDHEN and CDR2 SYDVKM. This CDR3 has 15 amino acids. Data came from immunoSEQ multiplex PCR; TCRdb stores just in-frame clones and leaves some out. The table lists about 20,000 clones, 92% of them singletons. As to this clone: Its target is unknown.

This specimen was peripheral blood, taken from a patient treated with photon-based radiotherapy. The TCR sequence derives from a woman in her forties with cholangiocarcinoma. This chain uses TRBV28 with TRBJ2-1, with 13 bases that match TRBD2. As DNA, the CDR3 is TGTGCCAGCAGTGACACTAGCGGGAGGGGTAATGAGCAGTTCTTC. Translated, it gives CASSDTSGRGNEQFF.